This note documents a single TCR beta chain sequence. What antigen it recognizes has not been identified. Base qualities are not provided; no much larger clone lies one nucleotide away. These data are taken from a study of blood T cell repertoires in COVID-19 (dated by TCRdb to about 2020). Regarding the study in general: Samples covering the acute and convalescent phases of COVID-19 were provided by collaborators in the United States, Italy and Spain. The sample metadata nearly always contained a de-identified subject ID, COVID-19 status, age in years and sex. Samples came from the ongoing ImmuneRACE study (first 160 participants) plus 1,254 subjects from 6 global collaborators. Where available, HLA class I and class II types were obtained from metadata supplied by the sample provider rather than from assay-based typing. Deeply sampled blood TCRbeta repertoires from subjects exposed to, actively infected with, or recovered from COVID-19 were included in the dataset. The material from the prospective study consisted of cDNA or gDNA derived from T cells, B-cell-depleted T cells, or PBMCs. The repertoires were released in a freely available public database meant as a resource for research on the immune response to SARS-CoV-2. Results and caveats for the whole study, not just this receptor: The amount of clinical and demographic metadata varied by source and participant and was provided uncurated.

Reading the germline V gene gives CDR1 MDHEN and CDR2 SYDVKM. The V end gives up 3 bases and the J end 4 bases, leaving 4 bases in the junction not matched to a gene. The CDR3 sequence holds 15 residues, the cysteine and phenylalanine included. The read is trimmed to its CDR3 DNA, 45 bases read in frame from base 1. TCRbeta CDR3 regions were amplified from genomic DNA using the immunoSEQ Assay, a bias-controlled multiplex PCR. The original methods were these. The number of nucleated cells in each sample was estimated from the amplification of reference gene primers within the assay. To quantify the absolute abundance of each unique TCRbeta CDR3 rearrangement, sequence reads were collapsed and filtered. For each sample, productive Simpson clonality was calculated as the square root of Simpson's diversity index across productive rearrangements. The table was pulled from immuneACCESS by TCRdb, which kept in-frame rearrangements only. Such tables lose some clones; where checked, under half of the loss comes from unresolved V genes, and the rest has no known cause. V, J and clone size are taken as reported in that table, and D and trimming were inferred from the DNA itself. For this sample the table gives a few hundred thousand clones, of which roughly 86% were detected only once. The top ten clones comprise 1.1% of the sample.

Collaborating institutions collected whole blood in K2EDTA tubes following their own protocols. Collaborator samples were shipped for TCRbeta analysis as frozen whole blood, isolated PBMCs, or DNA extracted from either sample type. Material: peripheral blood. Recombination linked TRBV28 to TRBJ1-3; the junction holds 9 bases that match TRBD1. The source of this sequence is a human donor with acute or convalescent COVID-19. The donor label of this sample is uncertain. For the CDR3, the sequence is CASSLDRGQGNTIYF. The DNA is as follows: TGTGCCAGCAGTTTGGACAGGGGCCAAGGAAACACCATATATTTT.